The 26 T cell receptor beta chains in this list originate from one sample, sequenced in a study of T cells in Graves' hyperthyroidism and ophthalmopathy. Amplification of TCR beta CDR3 regions used RNA as the template. The primer set for the first-round RT-PCR of the TCR CDR3 was HTBI. TCRdb re-called the multiplex PCR reads with MiXCR, one entry per CDR3 protein. The table records 730,000 or so distinct CDR3 sequences, approximately 18% of them present only once. The source material was blood. All receptors come from a woman aged 45-59 years with Graves' hyperthyroidism that later progressed to Graves' ophthalmopathy.

In this sample, this clonotype turned up many times. The V gene is TRBV20-1, the J gene TRBJ1-1; D gene unclear. V was trimmed by 6 bases and J by 0 bases, leaving 11 bases between them. Germline CDR1 is DFQATT and CDR2 is SNEGSKA (reference sequence). The CDR3 loop spans 13 amino acids. The CDR3 DNA reads as TGCAGTGCCCATACCAGACTGAACACTGAAGCTTTCTTT. It is translated as CSAHTRLNTEAFF.

Ten or more counts support this clonotype. The rearrangement uses TRBV5-5 and TRBJ1-2; D gene unclear. The CDR3 runs 14 residues. Per germline, CDR1 SGHKS and CDR2 YYEKEE (reference sequence). V lost 3 bases and J lost 6, with 15 bases in between. The CDR3 sequence is CASSSPILPHGYTF. The CDR3 bases are TGTGCCAGCAGCTCCCCTATACTCCCCCATGGCTACACCTTC.

The V gene is TRBV4-1, the J gene TRBJ1-2, with D hard to call. The CDR3 is made up of 14 amino acids. Trimming shortened V by 1 base and J by 8 bases, and 14 bases separated the two germline ends. Per the germline V gene, CDR1 is MGHRA and CDR2 is YSYEKL. CDR3 coding DNA: TGCGCCAGCAGCCAAGGGTCGGTGGGCAGGGGCTACACCTTC. Translation: CASSQGSVGRGYTF.

This clonotype was seen only a few times. The CDR3 loop reads CASSGPGSRGTEAFF. As DNA, the CDR3 is TGCGCCAGCAGCGGCCCCGGCTCGCGAGGGACTGAAGCTTTCTTT. This rearrangement joins TRBV5-1 to TRBJ1-1, with D unresolved. The CDR3 is 15 amino acids. CDR1 SGHRS and CDR2 YFSETQ come from the germline V gene. With 4 bases removed from V and 5 bases from J, the gap between germline ends came to 18 bases. Supplemented by reference TRBV5-1 and TRBJ1-1, the full variable domain reads KAGVTQTPRYLIKTRGQQVTLSCSPISGHRSVSWYQQTPGQGLQFLFEYFSETQRNKGNFPGRFSGRQFSNSRSEMNVSTLELGDSALYLCASSGPGSRGTEAFFGQGTRLTVV.

This clonotype was counted at least ten times. One end of the junction fails to match germline, which may point to a read error. The chain couples TRBV18 to TRBJ1-5; possible D gene TRBD1, 6 bases. From germline, CDR1 is KGHSH and CDR2 LQKENI. The CDR3 consists of 13 residues. The CDR3 loop is CASSAQGNQPQHF. The CDR3 DNA sequence: TGCGCCAGCAGCGCACAGGGAAATCAGCCCCAGCATTTT.

This clonotype was recorded at least ten times. This chain uses TRBV9 with TRBJ1-5; D is unresolved. Between the trimmed V and J ends, which lost 2 bases and 2 bases, there was a span of 5 bases. The CDR3 runs 13 residues. Germline V gene data show CDR1 as SGDLS and CDR2 as YYNGEE. The CDR3 region is CASSVHGNQPQHF. For the CDR3, the DNA is TGTGCCAGCAGCGTCCATGGCAATCAGCCCCAGCATTTT.

This clonotype appeared many times. The V gene is TRBV2, the J gene TRBJ1-2; 8 nucleotides line up with TRBD1. Germline lookup yields CDR1 SNHLY and CDR2 FYNNEI. V lost 6 bases, J lost 5 bases, and 11 bases stayed unmatched. The CDR3 has 15 residues. The CDR3 nucleotides are TGTGCCAGCAGCCTCGATCAGGGGGCACTGTATGGCTACACCTTC. Its translation is CASSLDQGALYGYTF. Variable domain in full (rest from reference TRBV2 and TRBJ1-2): EPEVTQTPSHQVTQMGQEVILRCVPISNHLYFYWYRQILGQKVEFLVSFYNNEISEKSEIFDDQFSVERPDGSNFTLKIRSTKLEDSAMYFCASSLDQGALYGYTFGSGTRLTVV.

Turning to this clonotype: Compared with germline, one end of the junction differs, possibly owing to a read error. The genes are TRBV5-1 and TRBJ2-6; 7 bases are a match to TRBD1. Germline lookup yields CDR1 SGHRS and CDR2 YFSETQ. The CDR3 sequence is 15 residues long. CDR3 nucleotides: TGCACCAGCAGGGGGTTGTTCTCTGGGGCCAACGTCCTGACTTTC. Residues: CTSRGLFSGANVLTF.

This clonotype has at least ten counts. The rearrangement uses TRBV20-1 and TRBJ2-3, with 7 bases fitting TRBD2. The J segment lost 1 base and the V segment lost 7 bases, leaving 5 bases of the junction unmatched. Germline V CDR1 and CDR2: DFQATT, SNEGSKA (reference sequence). The CDR3 loop spans 13 amino acids. The CDR3 nucleotides are TGCAGTGTCCCGGGGGGAGGCACAGATACGCAGTATTTT. Translated, it gives CSVPGGGTDTQYF.

Turning to this clonotype: A junction boundary mismatches the germline segment, possibly from a read error. This chain links TRBV27 with TRBJ1-1, with TRBD1 matching 9 bases. Per germline, CDR1 MNHEY and CDR2 SMNVEV (reference sequence). This CDR3 contains 12 residues. DNA of the CDR3: TGTGCCAGCAGGACGGGACAGGGAGGAAGACTCTTT. Protein product: CASRTGQGGRLF.

In this sample, this clonotype turned up many times. The CDR3 protein is CASGLSIRGTGELFF. DNA for the CDR3: TGTGCTAGTGGTTTGTCCATAAGGGGCACCGGGGAGCTGTTTTTT. The chain combines TRBV12-5 with TRBJ2-2; D may be TRBD1 (5 bases). This CDR3 has 15 residues. Germline V CDR1 and CDR2: LGHNT, FRNRAP. Trimming took 2 bases from V and 4 from J, leaving 11 bases between them. Full variable domain (missing parts from reference TRBV12-5 and TRBJ2-2): DARVTQTPRHKVTEMGQEVTMRCQPILGHNTVFWYRQTMMQGLELLAYFRNRAPLDDSGMPKDRFSAEMPDATLATLKIQPSEPRDSAVYFCASGLSIRGTGELFFGEGSRLTVL.

V gene TRBV7-2 combines with J gene TRBJ2-7; D unresolved. Germline-derived CDR1 and CDR2 are SGHTA and FQGNSA. V was pared by 4 bases and J by 0 bases, with 10 bases between. This CDR3 has 14 residues. The CDR3 is CASSSRKSSYEQYF. In DNA, the CDR3 is TGTGCCAGCAGCTCGAGAAAAAGCTCCTACGAGCAGTACTTC. The full variable domain, its missing parts supplied by reference TRBV7-2 and TRBJ2-7, is GAGVSQSPSNKVTEKGKDVELRCDPISGHTALYWYRQSLGQGLEFLIYFQGNSAPDKSGLPSDRFSAERTGGSVSTLTIQRTQQEDSAVYLCASSSRKSSYEQYFGPGTRLTVT.

This clonotype was seen a few times. The genes are TRBV27 and TRBJ2-7, with D unresolved. The germline gives CDR1 MNHEY, CDR2 SMNVEV (reference sequence). With 4 bases removed from V and 6 bases from J, the gap between germline ends came to 16 bases. CDR3 length: 14 amino acids. In nucleotides, the CDR3 is TGTGCCAGCAGTTGGACGCCAGCTTCCCTCGAGCAGTACTTC. Protein: CASSWTPASLEQYF.

This clonotype showed up just a few times. The chain links TRBV5-6 to TRBJ1-2; possibly TRBD1 for D (5 bases). The CDR3 totals 15 residues. Germline values: CDR1 SGHDT, CDR2 YYEEEE. V gave up 1 base and J gave up 4 bases, with 14 bases separating them. The CDR3 loop reads CASSLLQGGVYGYTF. CDR3 DNA: TGTGCCAGCAGCTTGCTTCAGGGTGGGGTCTATGGCTACACCTTC.

This clonotype appeared a few times. The chain joins TRBV20-1 to TRBJ1-5; no clear D gene. Germline values: CDR1 DFQATT, CDR2 SNEGSKA (reference sequence). Trimming stripped 0 bases from V and 9 bases from J, with 18 bases between. The CDR3 sequence is 15 residues long. The CDR3: CSARDLSGTLGPQHF. The DNA for the CDR3 is TGCAGTGCTAGAGATCTGTCAGGTACTCTTGGGCCCCAGCATTTT.

This clonotype was seen at least ten times. The CDR3 coding sequence is TGCAGTGCTAGGGGACACCTAAACACTGAAGCTTTCTTT. This translates into CSARGHLNTEAFF. This chain uses TRBV20-1 with TRBJ1-1; D is possibly TRBD1 (6 bases). The CDR3 contains 13 residues. CDR1 and CDR2 from the germline V gene are DFQATT and SNEGSKA (reference sequence). V dropped 3 bases and J dropped 2 bases, with 10 bases sitting between them.

V usage is TRBV3-1 and J usage is TRBJ2-2; D might be TRBD1 or TRBD2, each matching 5 bases. The CDR3 runs 17 residues. CDR1 LGHDT and CDR2 YNNKEL come from the germline V gene (reference sequence). Trimming cost V 3 bases and J 2 bases, with 16 bases left between them. In nucleotides, the CDR3 is TGTGCCAGCAGCCATCTATCGTGGGACGAAAACACCGGGGAGCTGTTTTTT. Residues: CASSHLSWDENTGELFF.

This chain connects TRBV11-3 to TRBJ2-7; D remains unclear. Trimming took off 6 bases at V and 7 bases at J, with 13 bases between the two ends. CDR3 length: 12 amino acids. The germline gives CDR1 SGHNT, CDR2 YENEEA. In DNA form, the CDR3 reads TGTGCCAGCAGTGGGATAGTGGGGGAGCAGTACTTC. Its protein is CASSGIVGEQYF.

This clonotype was recorded at least ten times. The gene calls are TRBV11-2 and TRBJ1-1, with D unresolved. V lost 2 bases, J lost 5 bases, and 18 bases lay in between. The germline V gene encodes CDR1 SGHAT and CDR2 FQNNGV. This CDR3 has 16 residues. This CDR3 reads CASSLLRASGRTEAFF. The CDR3 DNA reads TGTGCCAGCAGCTTACTCCGGGCCTCGGGGAGGACTGAAGCTTTCTTT.

This clonotype turned up a few times. This chain links TRBV5-1 with TRBJ1-1; 10 bases agree with TRBD1. The CDR3 is 16 residues long. Germline V gene sequence: CDR1 SGHRS, CDR2 YFSETQ. The V and J ends lost 4 bases and 2 bases, in that order; junction bases with no gene match: 8. CDR3 protein: CASSTGQGSPNTEAFF. CDR3 bases: TGCGCCAGCAGCACGGGACAGGGGAGCCCTAACACTGAAGCTTTCTTT.

This clonotype was seen ten or more times. J is TRBJ2-1 and V is TRBV7-9; 7 bases match TRBD2. CDR3 size: 14 residues. V lost 1 base, J lost 6 bases, and 3 bases stayed unmatched. Per the germline V gene, CDR1 is SEHNR and CDR2 is FQNEAQ (reference sequence). The CDR3 region is CASSLDLAVNEQFF. For the CDR3, the DNA is TGTGCCAGCAGCTTAGATCTAGCGGTCAATGAGCAGTTCTTC.

This clonotype was detected only a few times. The chain carries TRBV18 and TRBJ1-5, with D tentatively TRBD1 (5 bases). The CDR3 runs 14 residues. Trimming took off 2 bases at V and 7 bases at J, with 12 bases between the two ends. Germline CDR1 and CDR2: KGHSH and LQKENI. The CDR3 DNA is TGTGCCAGCTCACCAAATGAGGGGAGGCAGCCCCAGCATTTT. This translates into CASSPNEGRQPQHF.

The rearrangement uses TRBV7-6 and TRBJ2-5; 12 nucleotides agree with TRBD2. The CDR3 covers 18 residues. Germline V gene lookup returns CDR1 SGHVS and CDR2 FNYEAQ. V shed 2 bases and J 4 bases; nucleotides not matched to a gene: 11. The CDR3 DNA reads TGTGCCAGCAGCTTAACACCGACTAGCGGGGGCCTCCGAGAGACCCAGTACTTC. This encodes CASSLTPTSGGLRETQYF.

This clonotype was detected ten times or more. The chain employs TRBV12-5 and TRBJ2-1; 9 nucleotides line up with TRBD2. The germline V gene has CDR1 LGHNT and CDR2 FRNRAP. With V trimmed by 1 base and J by 2 bases, 0 bases remained unmatched. This CDR3 is built from 15 residues. The CDR3 DNA is TGTGCTAGTGGTTTGGCTAGCGGGGCCTACAATGAGCAGTTCTTC. Its protein product is CASGLASGAYNEQFF.

In this sample, this clonotype turned up a few times. This chain joins TRBV7-2 and TRBJ1-2; tentatively, D is TRBD1 (6 bases). This CDR3 comprises 14 residues. Germline CDR1 reads SGHTA; CDR2 reads FQGNSA. V shed 2 bases and J shed 3 bases, with 10 bases lying between them. The CDR3 DNA is TGTGCCAGCAGCTTAAGACAGGTTGACTATGGCTACACCTTC. This sequence encodes CASSLRQVDYGYTF.

This clonotype was counted many times. The gene calls are TRBV2 and TRBJ1-5, with D possibly matching TRBD1 (6 bases). V was trimmed by 8 bases and J by 4 bases, leaving 12 bases between them. Germline assignment: CDR1 SNHLY and CDR2 FYNNEI. The CDR3 contains 13 residues. The CDR3 region is CASSQGRNQPQHF. CDR3 nucleotides: TGTGCCAGCTCACAGGGTAGAAATCAGCCCCAGCATTTT.